This T cell receptor beta chain was identified in a study of T cell changes during pregnancy in multiple sclerosis. The method was immunoSEQ multiplex PCR; TCRdb's version includes in-frame clones alone and lacks a portion of them. The sample holds some 16,000 clones, just under 85% seen once. Germline V CDR1 and CDR2: SEHNR, FQNEAQ (reference sequence). V gave up 1 base and J gave up 6 bases; unmatched junction bases: 0. The CDR3 runs 13 residues. The sequence was obtained from a female donor in good health, enrolled as a control in a pregnancy study. The source material was CD8+ T cells from peripheral blood mononuclear cells, sampled in the second trimester of pregnancy. The chain joins TRBV7-9 to TRBJ1-2, with 9 bases identical to TRBD1. In nucleotides, the CDR3 is TGTGCCAGCAGCTTAGGGACAGGGGATGGCTACACCTTC. Encoded protein: CASSLGTGDGYTF.